One and the same sample provided the 19 T cell receptor beta chains below, sequenced in a study of blood T cells in healthy people across ages. Combining a sample-barcoded 5' primer with a J-beta primer mix, a second PCR ran for roughly 7 to 12 cycles. TCRdb fed the 5' RACE reads into MiXCR, producing one record per CDR3 protein. Here the sample spans around 1.5 million distinct CDR3 sequences, about 43% being singletons. Sequenced input: blood. The receptors were sampled from a woman between 18 and 29 years old in good health.

This chain links TRBV29-1 with TRBJ2-3; perhaps D is TRBD1 or TRBD2 (7 bases each). The CDR3 extends over 16 amino acids. Trimming removed 5 bases at V and 4 bases at J, with 22 bases between. Per germline, CDR1 SQVTM and CDR2 ANQGSEA. The CDR3 loop is CSVSQGGTEFPDTQYF. CDR3 sequence (DNA): TGCAGCGTTTCCCAGGGGGGGACCGAATTCCCAGATACGCAGTATTTT.

The sample holds a few counts of this clonotype. The J gene is TRBJ2-3, the V gene TRBV29-1, with TRBD1 identical over 9 bases. The germline V gene encodes CDR1 SQVTM and CDR2 ANQGSEA. This CDR3 has 13 residues. The J segment lost 5 bases and the V segment lost 7 bases, leaving 7 bases of the junction unmatched. The CDR3 protein is CSAGQGVEDTQYF. The CDR3 DNA is TGCAGCGCGGGACAGGGAGTGGAAGATACGCAGTATTTT.

The chain links TRBV3-1 to TRBJ2-3, with D possibly matching TRBD2 (5 bases). This CDR3 contains 16 residues. V was cut by 3 bases and J by 5 bases, with 18 bases left in between. Germline loops: CDR1 LGHDT, CDR2 YNNKEL (reference sequence). In DNA, the CDR3 is TGTGCCAGCAGCCACTCCCTTTGGACTGGCGTAGATACGCAGTATTTT. Protein: CASSHSLWTGVDTQYF.

This clonotype has a handful of counts. The CDR3 nucleotides are TGCAGCCAGACACGACTACAAACAGCCCATGAGCAGTTCTTC. Translated: CSQTRLQTAHEQFF. V usage is TRBV29-1 and J usage is TRBJ2-1; perhaps TRBD2 as D (5 bases). Germline CDR1 and CDR2: SQVTM and ANQGSEA. V lost 8 bases and J 8 bases, leaving 22 bases between the germline ends. The CDR3 sequence is 14 residues long.

This clonotype was counted many times. The CDR3 sequence: CASWGGYQETQYF. The CDR3, as DNA: TGTGCCAGTTGGGGAGGGTACCAAGAGACCCAGTACTTC. This chain joins TRBV19 and TRBJ2-5, with TRBD2 matching over 7 bases. With V trimmed by 8 bases and J by 0 bases, 3 bases remained unmatched. The length of the CDR3 is 13 residues. CDR1 LNHDA and CDR2 SQIVND come from the germline V gene (reference sequence).

This chain links TRBV11-1 with TRBJ2-1; no clear D. Trimming took off 4 bases at V and 1 base at J, with 5 bases between the two ends. The CDR3 covers 13 residues. From germline, CDR1 is SGHAT and CDR2 FQDESV (reference sequence). The CDR3 protein is CASSWPSYNEQFF. CDR3 nucleotides: TGTGCCAGCAGCTGGCCTTCCTACAATGAGCAGTTCTTC.

The rearrangement joins TRBV4-1 to TRBJ2-5, with D perhaps matching TRBD1 or TRBD2 (5 bases each). V gave up 3 bases and J gave up 11 bases, with 28 bases separating them. This CDR3 contains 17 residues. Per the germline V gene, CDR1 is MGHRA and CDR2 is YSYEKL. CDR3 DNA sequence: TGCGCCAGCAGCCATCCCAAAACAGGCGCAGGACTTGATGAGCAGTACTTC. Protein product: CASSHPKTGAGLDEQYF.

This clonotype has a handful of counts. V gene TRBV29-1 combines with J gene TRBJ2-7; a possible D gene is TRBD1 (5 bases). Germline CDR1 reads SQVTM; CDR2 reads ANQGSEA. Trimming removed 6 bases from V and 6 bases from J, with 18 bases in between. The CDR3 is 13 amino acids. CDR3 region: CSVGAVLDGEQYF. The DNA for the CDR3 is TGCAGCGTAGGGGCGGTCTTAGATGGCGAGCAGTACTTC.

This clonotype was picked up one time. A read error may produce the germline difference seen at one junction end. The chain links TRBV2 to TRBJ2-6; D tentatively fits TRBD1 or TRBD2 (5 bases each). The CDR3 consists of 14 residues. Germline V gives CDR1 SNHLY, CDR2 FYNNEI. The CDR3 nucleotides read TGCGGGGCCCCGTCCCTCTCTGGGGCCAACGTCCTGACTTTC. Its protein product is CGAPSLSGANVLTF.

The table lists this clonotype with a few counts. The V gene is TRBV5-1, the J gene TRBJ2-7; D gene ambiguous. Between the trimmed V and J ends, which lost 0 bases and 5 bases, there was a span of 6 bases. Germline V CDR1 and CDR2: SGHRS, YFSETQ. CDR3 length: 12 amino acids. The chain's CDR3 is CASSLVRDEQYF. The CDR3, as DNA: TGCGCCAGCAGCTTGGTCCGTGACGAGCAGTACTTC. The full variable domain, its missing parts supplied by reference TRBV5-1 and TRBJ2-7, is KAGVTQTPRYLIKTRGQQVTLSCSPISGHRSVSWYQQTPGQGLQFLFEYFSETQRNKGNFPGRFSGRQFSNSRSEMNVSTLELGDSALYLCASSLVRDEQYFGPGTRLTVT.

In nucleotides, the CDR3 is TGTGCCAGCAGTGAATTAGGATCTCACAATGAGCAGTACTTC. The encoded protein is CASSELGSHNEQYF. The chain joins TRBV6-1 to TRBJ2-7; no clear D gene. V lost 2 bases and J lost 7, with 15 bases in between. In germline, CDR1 is MNHNS, CDR2 SASEGT. The CDR3 runs to 14 residues.

CDR3 bases: TGTGCCACCAGTGACACTAGTGGAGCAGATACGCAGTATTTT. Translating gives CATSDTSGADTQYF. The rearrangement joins TRBV24-1 to TRBJ2-3; D is perhaps TRBD2 (5 bases). CDR1 is KGHDR, CDR2 SFDVKD, per germline. The CDR3 extends over 14 amino acids. The V end was cut by 4 bases, the J end by 4 bases, with 11 bases between.

This rearrangement joins TRBV11-1 to TRBJ2-4, with D perhaps matching TRBD2 (6 bases). The assigned J gene may be wrong: the sequence end matches TRBJ2-7 better. CDR1 and CDR2 (germline): SGHAT, FQDESV (reference sequence). The CDR3 runs to 17 residues. This chain's CDR3 is CASSLLDGGVPPYEQYF. CDR3 in DNA: TGTGCCAGCAGCTTATTAGATGGCGGGGTCCCCCCCTACGAGCAGTACTTC.

V and J are TRBV28 and TRBJ1-1; maybe TRBD1 (6 bases). The CDR3 has 14 amino acids. V shed 2 bases and J shed 6 bases, with 13 bases lying between them. From germline, CDR1 is MDHEN and CDR2 SYDVKM. The CDR3 DNA is TGTGCCAGCAGTTTAAGGGGGGCAGAGCCTGAAGCTTTCTTT. It codes for CASSLRGAEPEAFF.

This chain joins TRBV7-8 and TRBJ1-2; TRBD1 might be the D (5 bases). The CDR3 is 16 residues long. The germline CDR1 and CDR2 sequences are SGHVS and FQNEAQ. Trimming removed 4 bases at V and 4 bases at J, with 19 bases between. In nucleotides, the CDR3 is TGTGCCAGCAGCTCACTGGGGGGATCTACTATCTATGGCTACACCTTC. Translated: CASSSLGGSTIYGYTF.

This clonotype has just one count. The chain combines TRBV10-2 with TRBJ1-2; no reliable D call. This CDR3 has 13 residues. V was shortened by 3 bases and J by 6 bases, with 11 bases between the two germline ends. CDR1 WSHSY and CDR2 SAAADI come from the germline V gene. CDR3 DNA sequence: TGCGCCAGCAGTGAATTGACCGACAATGGCTACACCTTC. This encodes CASSELTDNGYTF.

The gene calls are TRBV7-2 and TRBJ2-3; 7 bases are a match to TRBD2. The CDR3 totals 15 residues. V was clipped by 6 bases and J by 0 bases; unmatched bases: 6. Per the germline V gene, CDR1 is SGHTA and CDR2 is FQGNSA. The CDR3 DNA reads TGTGCCAGCAGGCCACAGCGGGGTAGCACAGATACGCAGTATTTT. Encoded protein: CASRPQRGSTDTQYF.

The genes are TRBV6-2 or TRBV6-3 and TRBJ2-7; 11 bases line up with TRBD1. The V gene end was trimmed by 0 bases and the J gene end by 1 base; junction bases not matched to a gene: 11. Germline values: CDR1 MNHEY, CDR2 SVGEGT. The CDR3 is made up of 19 amino acids. Written as DNA, the CDR3 is TGTGCCAGCAGTTACTCATCTCGGACAGGGGGCCTTATATCCTACGAGCAGTACTTC. This encodes CASSYSSRTGGLISYEQYF.

This clonotype was recorded at least ten times. The rearrangement uses TRBV6-1 and TRBJ2-4; no clear D gene. Germline V gene data show CDR1 as MNHNS and CDR2 as SASEGT. This CDR3 has 15 residues. The V end lost 5 bases, the J end lost 0 bases, and 11 bases lay between the germline ends. The CDR3 region is CASSTEPLAKNIQYF. The CDR3, as DNA: TGTGCCAGCAGTACGGAGCCGCTAGCCAAAAACATTCAGTACTTC.